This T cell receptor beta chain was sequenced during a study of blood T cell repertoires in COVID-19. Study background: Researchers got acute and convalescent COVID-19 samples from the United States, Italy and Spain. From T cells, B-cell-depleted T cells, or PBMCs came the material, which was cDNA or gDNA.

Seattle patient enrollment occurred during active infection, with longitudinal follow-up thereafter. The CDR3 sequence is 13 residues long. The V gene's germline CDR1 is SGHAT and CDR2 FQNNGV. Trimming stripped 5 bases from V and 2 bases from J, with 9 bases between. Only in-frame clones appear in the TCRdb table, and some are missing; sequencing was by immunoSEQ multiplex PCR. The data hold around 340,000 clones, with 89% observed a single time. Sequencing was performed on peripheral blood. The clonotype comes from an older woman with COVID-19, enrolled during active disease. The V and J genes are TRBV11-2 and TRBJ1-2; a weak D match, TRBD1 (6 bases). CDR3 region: CASSPQGNYGYTF. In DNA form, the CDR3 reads TGTGCCAGCAGCCCACAGGGAAACTATGGCTACACCTTC. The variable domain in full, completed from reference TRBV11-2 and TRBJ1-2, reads EAGVAQSPRYKIIEKRQSVAFWCNPISGHATLYWYQQILGQGPKLLIQFQNNGVVDDSQLPKDRFSAERLKGVDSTLKIQPAKLEDSAVYLCASSPQGNYGYTFGSGTRLTVV.